What follows are 29 T cell receptor beta chains derived from one specimen sequenced in a study of siplizumab effects on memory and regulatory T cells. Sequencing was performed with immunoSEQ multiplex PCR; in TCRdb, only in-frame clones are kept and a portion is missing. The sample holds about 100,000 clones, nearly 95% seen once. The sequencing input was non-Treg CD4+ T cells sorted from blood. The receptors stem from a human donor in good health.

The J gene is TRBJ1-4, the V gene TRBV7-2, with D unresolved. The CDR3 has 11 amino acids. Trimming took off 8 bases at V and 7 bases at J, with 8 bases between the two ends. Germline assignment: CDR1 SGHTA and CDR2 FQGNSA. The CDR3 DNA sequence: TGTGCCAGCTCATACGGTGAAAAACTGTTTTTT. Protein product: CASSYGEKLFF.

The chain employs TRBV7-2 and TRBJ1-2; D may be TRBD1 (6 bases). Germline CDR1 reads SGHTA; CDR2 reads FQGNSA. V lost 6 bases and J lost 2, with 16 bases in between. This CDR3 region has 15 residues. CDR3 sequence reads: CASRRTRDKNYGYTF. CDR3 in DNA: TGTGCCAGCAGACGAACTAGGGACAAGAACTATGGCTACACCTTC.

The table lists this clone with a count of one. CDR3: CASSLQEYHEQYF. The CDR3 DNA sequence: TGCGCCAGCAGCTTGCAAGAGTACCACGAGCAGTACTTC. The V and J genes are TRBV5-1 and TRBJ2-7; unclear D gene. This CDR3 spans 13 amino acids. Germline V lookup: CDR1 SGHRS, CDR2 YFSETQ. Trimming pared 1 base from V and 5 bases from J, leaving 10 bases between.

The chain employs TRBV9 and TRBJ2-7; TRBD1 matches at 10 bases. Unmatched junction bases numbered 11, after V lost 3 bases and J lost 2 bases. The length of the CDR3 is 17 residues. In germline, CDR1 is SGDLS, CDR2 YYNGEE. In DNA form, the CDR3 reads TGTGCCAGCAGCGATGGGACAGGGGAGGTAACCCCCTACGAGCAGTACTTC. Protein: CASSDGTGEVTPYEQYF.

This chain connects TRBV7-2 to TRBJ1-2, with TRBD1 matching 9 bases. Unmatched junction bases numbered 4, after V lost 5 bases and J lost 0 bases. This CDR3 is 15 amino acids long. Germline values: CDR1 SGHTA, CDR2 FQGNSA. The CDR3: CASSQDRGPNYGYTF. Here the CDR3 DNA reads TGTGCCAGCAGCCAGGACAGGGGCCCTAACTATGGCTACACCTTC.

This chain uses TRBV7-2 with TRBJ1-5; tentative D call: TRBD1 (6 bases). From germline, CDR1 is SGHTA and CDR2 FQGNSA. The V end lost 5 bases, the J end lost 4 bases, and 9 bases lay between the germline ends. CDR3 length: 13 amino acids. The CDR3 here is CASSIQGNQPQHF. The DNA of the CDR3 is TGTGCCAGCAGCATTCAGGGGAATCAGCCCCAGCATTTT.

This rearrangement joins TRBV7-6 to TRBJ2-4, with TRBD2 matching over 11 bases. There are 18 residues in the CDR3. V lost 1 base and J lost 0; bases outside the gene matches: 5. Germline assignment: CDR1 SGHVS and CDR2 FNYEAQ. CDR3 region: CASSLEGGLAVAKNIQYF. The CDR3 coding sequence is TGTGCCAGCAGCTTAGAGGGGGGACTAGCGGTAGCCAAAAACATTCAGTACTTC.

The sample holds a few counts of this clone. This rearrangement joins TRBV7-9 to TRBJ1-5; possible D gene TRBD1, 6 bases. Trimming shortened V by 4 bases and J by 0 bases, and 13 bases separated the two germline ends. CDR3 length: 16 residues. Germline CDR1 SEHNR, CDR2 FQNEAQ (reference sequence). The CDR3 region is CASSSADRNSNQPQHF. The CDR3 DNA reads TGTGCCAGCAGCTCAGCGGACAGAAATAGCAATCAGCCCCAGCATTTT. The whole variable domain, filled in from reference TRBV7-9 and TRBJ1-5, reads DTGVSQNPRHKITKRGQNVTFRCDPISEHNRLYWYRQTLGQGPEFLTYFQNEAQLEKSRLLSDRFSAERPKGSFSTLEIQRTEQGDSAMYLCASSSADRNSNQPQHFGDGTRLSIL.

This chain connects TRBV6-6 to TRBJ1-2, with 9 bases that match TRBD1. CDR1 and CDR2 from the germline V gene are MNHNY and SVGAGI (reference sequence). The CDR3 consists of 13 residues. Unmatched junction bases numbered 6, after V lost 6 bases and J lost 7 bases. CDR3 residues: CASSPGTGSGYTF. CDR3 bases: TGTGCCAGCAGCCCCGGGACAGGGTCTGGCTACACCTTC.

The chain couples TRBV6-6 to TRBJ2-3, with D possibly matching TRBD2 (5 bases). Trimming pared 5 bases from V and 2 bases from J, leaving 11 bases between. The CDR3 consists of 14 residues. The V gene's germline CDR1 is MNHNY and CDR2 SVGAGI (reference sequence). The CDR3 region has the DNA TGTGCCAGCAGTCCGAGCGGATCCACAGATACGCAGTATTTT. It encodes CASSPSGSTDTQYF.

This chain uses TRBV30 with TRBJ2-1, with 13 nucleotides matching TRBD2. The CDR3 runs 16 residues. V was pared by 2 bases and J by 2 bases, with 3 bases of the junction left unmatched. CDR1 is GTSNPN and CDR2 is SVGIG in the germline V gene (reference sequence). The CDR3: CAWSYTSGRAYNEQFF. The CDR3 DNA reads as TGTGCCTGGAGTTACACTAGCGGGAGGGCCTACAATGAGCAGTTCTTC.

This chain uses TRBV5-1 with TRBJ1-6; maybe TRBD1 (6 bases). Germline V gene data show CDR1 as SGHRS and CDR2 as YFSETQ. Between the trimmed V and J ends, which lost 5 bases and 8 bases, there was a span of 17 bases. The CDR3 is 15 amino acids. In DNA form, the CDR3 reads TGCGCCAGCAGTGTGGTAAGGGCAGGGGATTCACCCCTCCACTTT. As protein: CASSVVRAGDSPLHF.

This clone was observed a single time. This chain connects TRBV7-8 to TRBJ2-5; 11 positions match TRBD2. CDR1 SGHVS and CDR2 FQNEAQ come from the germline V gene. J gave up 0 bases and V 3 bases, and 3 bases lay outside the gene matches. The CDR3 totals 16 residues. Here the CDR3 reads CASSLGLAENQETQYF. CDR3 nucleotide sequence: TGTGCCAGCAGCTTGGGACTAGCGGAGAACCAAGAGACCCAGTACTTC.

The genes are TRBV6-5 and TRBJ2-1, with a weak D call TRBD2 (6 bases). The CDR3 extends over 15 amino acids. Germline V gene lookup returns CDR1 MNHEY and CDR2 SVGAGI. The ends were cut back, 5 bases at V and 10 bases at J, with 21 bases in the middle. For the CDR3, the DNA is TGTGCCAGCAGTCGCGAAGGTTTCGCGGGAAAGGAGCAGTTCTTC. Encoded protein: CASSREGFAGKEQFF.

The V and J genes are TRBV19 and TRBJ1-5; D not resolved. This CDR3 has 12 residues. From germline, CDR1 is LNHDA and CDR2 SQIVND (reference sequence). V was cut by 1 base and J by 12 bases, with 10 bases left in between. This CDR3 is CASSIGPGFQHF. CDR3 DNA sequence: TGTGCCAGTAGTATAGGTCCCGGGTTCCAGCATTTT.

The chain combines TRBV7-2 with TRBJ2-3, with 13 bases identical to TRBD2. CDR1 SGHTA and CDR2 FQGNSA come from the germline V gene. The CDR3 is made up of 18 amino acids. Trimming at V came to 5 bases and at J to 1 base, leaving 9 bases not matched to a gene. Here the CDR3 reads CASSPMGLAGWGTDTQYF. Written as DNA, the CDR3 is TGTGCCAGCAGCCCCATGGGACTAGCGGGATGGGGCACAGATACGCAGTATTTT.

The rearrangement joins TRBV7-3 to TRBJ2-3; D is undetermined. The CDR3 runs to 11 residues. Trimming removed 5 bases at V and 4 bases at J, with 4 bases between. Germline CDR1 and CDR2: SGHTA and FQGTGA. The CDR3 DNA reads as TGTGCCAGCAGCAAGTCAGATACGCAGTATTTT. Protein: CASSKSDTQYF.

This chain connects TRBV6-6 to TRBJ2-1; D ambiguous. From germline, CDR1 is MNHNY and CDR2 SVGAGI (reference sequence). Trimming left V 0 bases short and J 6 bases short, with 9 bases between. The CDR3 has 14 amino acids. The CDR3 DNA sequence: TGTGCCAGCAGTTACTCCCAACCGGTCAATGAGCAGTTCTTC. Its protein product is CASSYSQPVNEQFF.

In this sample, this clone turned up once. This sequence joins TRBV6-1 and TRBJ1-5; 8 bases align to TRBD1. CDR1 MNHNS and CDR2 SASEGT come from the germline V gene. The CDR3 length is 17 residues. J was trimmed by 4 bases and V by 1 base; bases with no gene match: 9. This CDR3 is CASSEDFDRGGNQPQHF. CDR3 nucleotide sequence: TGTGCCAGCAGTGAAGACTTCGACAGGGGAGGGAATCAGCCCCAGCATTTT.

CDR3 nucleotides: TGCAGCGCAGTACAGGGGGCTGGGACAGATACGCAGTATTTT. Protein: CSAVQGAGTDTQYF. This chain connects TRBV29-1 to TRBJ2-3; 9 positions agree with TRBD1. The CDR3 extends over 14 amino acids. Germline V gives CDR1 SQVTM, CDR2 ANQGSEA. The J segment lost 3 bases and the V segment lost 7 bases, leaving 8 bases of the junction unmatched.

J is TRBJ2-5 and V is TRBV5-1; weak D call: TRBD2 (6 bases). Germline V gene sequence: CDR1 SGHRS, CDR2 YFSETQ. The V gene lost 4 bases and the J gene lost 7 bases, with 20 bases spanning the gap. This CDR3 comprises 15 residues. The CDR3 DNA reads as TGCGCCAGCAGCCTGGGGTCTGGGCAGGGAGGGACCCAGTACTTC. It codes for CASSLGSGQGGTQYF.

Worth noting for this clone: This specimen includes other DNA sequences encoding the same CDR3. The chain recombines TRBV19 with TRBJ2-7; D remains ambiguous. Trimming pared 1 base from V and 0 bases from J, leaving 10 bases between. The CDR3 loop spans 15 amino acids. Germline CDR1 and CDR2: LNHDA and SQIVND (reference sequence). The CDR3 loop reads CASSIGQASSYEQYF. The CDR3 DNA reads TGTGCCAGTAGTATAGGGCAGGCCAGCTCCTACGAGCAGTACTTC.

V and J are TRBV6-6 and TRBJ2-2; D is unclear. CDR1 MNHNY and CDR2 SVGAGI come from the germline V gene (reference sequence). The CDR3 covers 14 residues. V shed 7 bases and J shed 0 bases, with 9 bases lying between them. The CDR3: CASKFSPNTGELFF. The CDR3 DNA sequence: TGTGCCAGCAAATTTAGTCCGAACACCGGGGAGCTGTTTTTT.

The V call is TRBV19, the J call TRBJ1-5; D possibly corresponds to TRBD1 (5 bases). Germline assignment: CDR1 LNHDA and CDR2 SQIVND (reference sequence). V dropped 10 bases and J dropped 6 bases, with 16 bases sitting between them. CDR3 size: 13 residues. CDR3 coding DNA: TGTGCCACCGAGATAGGGGAGGGTCAGCCCCAGCATTTT. Protein: CATEIGEGQPQHF.

The chain couples TRBV11-1 to TRBJ1-4; tentatively, D is TRBD1 (5 bases). This CDR3 is built from 15 residues. Germline V gives CDR1 SGHAT, CDR2 FQDESV (reference sequence). The V gene lost 3 bases and the J gene lost 0 bases, with 8 bases spanning the gap. The CDR3 here is CASSFTGSTNEKLFF. CDR3 in DNA: TGTGCCAGCAGCTTTACAGGCTCAACTAATGAAAAACTGTTTTTT. Full variable domain (rest looked up from reference TRBV11-1 and TRBJ1-4): EAEVAQSPRYKITEKSQAVAFWCDPISGHATLYWYRQILGQGPELLVQFQDESVVDDSQLPKDRFSAERLKGVDSTLKIQPAELGDSAMYLCASSFTGSTNEKLFFGSGTQLSVL.

Worth noting for this clone: The same CDR3 can be traced to other DNA sequences in this sample. The chain has TRBV5-1 and TRBJ2-5; D gene ambiguous. V gave up 0 bases and J gave up 5 bases, with 2 bases separating them. The CDR3 is 11 amino acids. CDR1 is SGHRS, CDR2 YFSETQ, per germline. CDR3 in DNA: TGCGCCAGCAGCTTGGAGGAGACCCAGTACTTC. Amino acids: CASSLEETQYF.

The rearrangement joins TRBV19 to TRBJ2-5, with 7 bases matching TRBD1. This CDR3 comprises 14 residues. The germline CDR1 and CDR2 sequences are LNHDA and SQIVND (reference sequence). V was clipped by 1 base and J by 1 base; unmatched bases: 0. The CDR3 sequence: CASSIGQGQETQYF. The CDR3 DNA reads TGTGCCAGTAGTATAGGACAGGGCCAAGAGACCCAGTACTTC. Full variable domain (missing parts from reference TRBV19 and TRBJ2-5): DGGITQSPKYLFRKEGQNVTLSCEQNLNHDAMYWYRQDPGQGLRLIYYSQIVNDFQKGDIAEGYSVSREKKESFPLTVTSAQKNPTAFYLCASSIGQGQETQYFGPGTRLLVL.

This clone was seen just once. The gene calls are TRBV30 and TRBJ1-6, with D tentatively TRBD1 (6 bases). Trimming stripped 1 base from V and 7 bases from J, with 14 bases between. This CDR3 spans 15 amino acids. Germline assignment: CDR1 GTSNPN and CDR2 SVGIG (reference sequence). Here the CDR3 DNA reads TGTGCCTGGAGTGCCCTCCGCCAGGGGAATTCACCCCTCCACTTT. Amino acid sequence: CAWSALRQGNSPLHF. Based on the CDR3 plus reference TRBV30 and TRBJ1-6, the full variable domain is SQTIHQWPATLVQPVGSPLSLECTVEGTSNPNLYWYRQAAGRGLQLLFYSVGIGQISSEVPQNLSASRPQDRQFILSSKKLLLSDSGFYLCAWSALRQGNSPLHFGNGTRLTVT.

This chain uses TRBV7-9 with TRBJ1-2; D uncertain. There are 15 residues in the CDR3. V dropped 5 bases and J dropped 1 base, with 14 bases sitting between them. Looked up from germline, CDR1 is SEHNR and CDR2 is FQNEAQ (reference sequence). CDR3 sequence (DNA): TGTGCCAGCAGCCACGACGTCCATCGTAACTATGGCTACACCTTC. Translating gives CASSHDVHRNYGYTF.